A selection of T cell receptor beta chains follows, all from one sample in a study of cytomegalovirus exposure and HLA in healthy donors. The repertoire was sequenced with immunoSEQ multiplex PCR; TCRdb's copy has only in-frame clones and lacks some. Here the sample spans under 60,000 clones, approximately 88% being singletons. Material for sequencing was PBMCs. These receptor sequences come from a woman younger than 45 in good health and CMV-seronegative. The CDR3 runs from the conserved cysteine through the conserved F or W. Clone size appears in some rows only: once, few, many, or a class for an expanded clone.

V	size	length	CDR3
TRBV6-4	once	16	CANRQGVPIAANVLTF
TRBV5-1	NA	15	CASSSYRGSDTEAFF
TRBV9	NA	16	CASSVLQDTVNTEAFF
TRBV9	once	14	CASSVGLRYGEQYF
TRBV5-5	NA	14	CASSQRQGRTEAFF
TRBV15	NA	14	CATSGDDRNNEQFF
TRBV15	NA	14	CATSVFRGSYEQYF
TRBV4-1	NA	16	CASSQADLFSSYEQYF
TRBV30	NA	15	CAWSGRTGYSYEQYF
TRBV29-1	NA	15	CSVPPGQGSYNEQFF
TRBV6-5	NA	15	CASSTFRQGSPEAFF
TRBV6-1	NA	14	CASSATGIGTEAFF
TRBV18	NA	14	CASSPGVSGNTIYF
TRBV9	NA	14	CASSPRTGAGELFF
TRBV4-1	NA	14	CASTPDIINYGYTF
TRBV6-1	few	14	CATTTVSRNQPQHF
TRBV19	NA	16	CASRGGPGRDEDEQYF
TRBV5-1	NA	14	CASSRGGSTYEQYF
TRBV27	NA	15	CASSLEGARADTQYF
TRBV19	NA	15	CASSPGSWSQDTQYF
TRBV7-9	NA	19	CASSFTPGQGVGGANVLTF
TRBV5-5	NA	17	CASSPGQGGLRFYGYTF
TRBV6-1	NA	12	CASWGGNYGYTF
TRBV7-9	NA	14	CASSRPEGGSEQYF
TRBV5-1	NA	14	CASSFSQGAAEAFF
TRBV30	NA	18	CAWSFRTSGSFGYNEQFF
TRBV2	NA	14	CASSAQQGAETQYF
TRBV18	NA	16	CASSSTVDGSSYEQYF